In its sample, the clone carrying this T cell receptor beta chain was seen once. Its matching antigen is unknown. With 3 bases removed from V and 4 bases from J, the gap between germline ends came to 5 bases. From germline, CDR1 is MNHEY and CDR2 SMNVEV (reference sequence). The length of the CDR3 is 12 residues. This sample was taken from a study of OX40 agonist ivuxolimab in advanced cancers. Background on the study: Ivuxolimab is a fully human IgG2 antibody that activates OX40 (CD134). Broader study findings: Blood T cells, both CD4+ and CD8+, expanded clonally by week 6 at 0.1 to 3.0 mg/kg.

Profiling relied on immunoSEQ multiplex PCR, and the TCRdb table lists in-frame clones only, not all of them. This sample carries some 100,000 clones, nearly 90% of them seen once, and the ten largest clones take more than 0.15%. This chain uses TRBV27 with TRBJ2-3; D remains unclear. Material: CD4+ or CD8+ T cells sorted from blood, obtained in a trial of the OX40 agonist ivuxolimab. The TCR sequence derives from an adult with an advanced solid tumor such as melanoma, head and neck, liver or kidney cancer. The CDR3 DNA is TGTGCCAGCAGTTTTGGGTCAGATACGCAGTATTTT. Its translation is CASSFGSDTQYF.